This entry lists 7 T cell receptor beta chains sequenced from one sample in a study of blood T cell repertoires in COVID-19. Assay used: immunoSEQ multiplex PCR; TCRdb lists only in-frame clones, some missing. The sample lists 120,000 to 150,000 clones; 84% were seen once. The source material was peripheral blood. These receptors came from a human donor in a cohort sampled during active COVID-19.

This chain uses TRBV11-3 with TRBJ2-2; TRBD2 aligns across 9 bases. CDR1 and CDR2 from the germline V gene are SGHNT and YENEEA. There are 14 residues in the CDR3. Unmatched junction bases numbered 0, after V lost 3 bases and J lost 4 bases. CDR3 protein: CASSFSGSTGELFF. Written as DNA, the CDR3 is TGTGCCAGCAGCTTTAGCGGGAGCACCGGGGAGCTGTTTTTT.

This rearrangement joins TRBV7-8 to TRBJ1-4; D is ambiguous. From germline, CDR1 is SGHVS and CDR2 FQNEAQ. The CDR3 runs to 16 residues. The V end lost 1 base, the J end lost 7 bases, and 16 bases lay between the germline ends. The CDR3 region has the DNA TGTGCCAGCAGCTTAGTAAGCGTGGAGGGCGGTGAAAAACTGTTTTTT. It is translated as CASSLVSVEGGEKLFF. The entire variable domain, with the rest obtained from reference TRBV7-8 and TRBJ1-4, is as follows: GAGVSQSPRYKVAKRGQDVALRCDPISGHVSLFWYQQALGQGPEFLTYFQNEAQLDKSGLPSDRFFAERPEGSVSTLKIQRTQQEDSAVYLCASSLVSVEGGEKLFFGSGTQLSVL.

This clone was recorded once. The chain carries TRBV7-9 and TRBJ1-1; D possibly corresponds to TRBD1 (6 bases). There are 15 residues in the CDR3. Deletions cut 5 bases from V and 0 bases from J, with 13 bases between. CDR1 SEHNR and CDR2 FQNEAQ come from the germline V gene (reference sequence). As DNA, the CDR3 is TGTGCCAGCAGCGGTCACAGGGAGATGAACACTGAAGCTTTCTTT. Translated, it gives CASSGHREMNTEAFF.

Only one count was recorded for this clone. This chain uses TRBV28 with TRBJ2-3, with TRBD2 matching 11 bases. The CDR3 totals 15 residues. With 1 base clipped from V and 4 bases from J, the junction kept 1 base outside the gene matches. The germline gives CDR1 MDHEN, CDR2 SYDVKM. CDR3 sequence (DNA): TGTGCCAGCAGTTTATTAGCGGGAGGGCCAGATACGCAGTATTTT. As protein: CASSLLAGGPDTQYF.

This clone appeared a single time. The J gene is TRBJ1-1, the V gene TRBV27, with D possibly TRBD1 on 5 matching bases. The CDR3 runs to 12 residues. V dropped 7 bases and J dropped 1 base, with 7 bases sitting between them. Germline V gene sequence: CDR1 MNHEY, CDR2 SMNVEV (reference sequence). This CDR3 is CASIGGNTEAFF. Written as DNA, the CDR3 is TGTGCCAGCATCGGGGGGAACACTGAAGCTTTCTTT.

There are many counts of this clone. V usage is TRBV4-2 and J usage is TRBJ2-3; 11 nucleotides align to TRBD2. The CDR3 is made up of 17 amino acids. Germline values: CDR1 LGHNA, CDR2 YNFKEQ. The V and J ends lost 0 bases and 4 bases, in that order; junction bases with no gene match: 6. CDR3 region: CASSQDGLAGWADTQYF. The DNA of the CDR3 is TGTGCCAGCAGCCAAGACGGACTAGCGGGTTGGGCAGATACGCAGTATTTT.

The rearrangement links TRBV7-9 to TRBJ1-3, with a weak D call TRBD1 (6 bases). The CDR3 spans 14 residues. Trimming removed 5 bases from V and 4 bases from J, with 12 bases in between. Germline values: CDR1 SEHNR, CDR2 FQNEAQ (reference sequence). As DNA, the CDR3 is TGTGCCAGCAGCCAACCGGACAGAGGAAACACCATATATTTT. Its protein is CASSQPDRGNTIYF.